This T cell receptor (beta chain) was captured by sequencing in a study of blood T cell repertoires in COVID-19. With V trimmed by 0 bases and J by 2 bases, 8 bases remained unmatched. Germline V CDR1 and CDR2: LGHNA, YSLEER. The CDR3 loop spans 17 amino acids. Using immunoSEQ multiplex PCR, the repertoire was profiled, and TCRdb retains in-frame clones only, with some absent. The sample carries roughly 670,000 clones, just under 90% recorded once. Sample: peripheral blood. The TCR sequence derives from a woman under 30 with acute or convalescent COVID-19. V gene TRBV4-3 combines with J gene TRBJ1-2; 8 positions match TRBD1. This CDR3 reads CASSQDHRQGTNYGYTF. For the CDR3, the DNA is TGCGCCAGCAGCCAAGATCACCGACAGGGGACCAACTATGGCTACACCTTC.